The 8 T cell receptor beta chains below were found in one sample sequenced in a study of blood T cell repertoires in COVID-19. Sequenced by immunoSEQ multiplex PCR; TCRdb stores in-frame clones only, minus some. The sample yields about 220,000 clones, around 89% seen once. Sequences were obtained from PBMCs or T cells enriched from blood (not recorded which). Receptors originate from a woman aged 18-35 years in a cohort exposed to, infected with or recovered from COVID-19 (not recorded which).

The V gene is TRBV19, the J gene TRBJ2-2; 8 bases match TRBD1. Germline V gives CDR1 LNHDA, CDR2 SQIVND (reference sequence). CDR3 size: 12 residues. The V gene end was trimmed by 3 bases and the J gene end by 15 bases; junction bases not matched to a gene: 6. Here the CDR3 reads CASSIPGGRLFF. CDR3 sequence (DNA): TGTGCCAGTAGTATCCCAGGGGGCAGGTTGTTTTTT.

This clone showed up just once. This chain links TRBV14 with TRBJ1-1; maybe TRBD1 (5 bases). There are 15 residues in the CDR3. V was trimmed by 5 bases and J by 5 bases, leaving 18 bases between them. The V gene's germline CDR1 is SGHDN and CDR2 FVKESK. The CDR3 region has the DNA TGTGCCAGCAGCGCTAATGAGGGGAGGGGTACTGAAGCTTTCTTT. Amino acids: CASSANEGRGTEAFF.

The J gene is TRBJ2-2, the V gene TRBV3-1 (or the pseudogene TRBV3-2), with a possible D match to TRBD2 (5 bases). This CDR3 has 13 amino acids. Trimming shortened V by 8 bases and J by 5 bases, and 12 bases separated the two germline ends. Germline CDR1 and CDR2: LGHDT and YNNKEL (reference sequence). The CDR3 here is CASENRGTGELFF. CDR3 sequence (DNA): TGTGCCAGCGAGAACAGAGGGACCGGGGAGCTGTTTTTT.

The chain combines TRBV18 with TRBJ2-7, with D possibly TRBD1 on 6 matching bases. Germline V gives CDR1 KGHSH, CDR2 LQKENI. This CDR3 has 15 residues. V lost 2 bases to trimming and J lost 0 bases, with 11 bases between them. CDR3 coding DNA: TGTGCCAGCTCACCAATACCGGACAGCTCCTACGAGCAGTACTTC. Its translation is CASSPIPDSSYEQYF. The full variable domain, in which reference TRBV18 and TRBJ2-7 provide the parts outside the CDR3, is NAGVMQNPRHLVRRRGQEARLRCSPMKGHSHVYWYRQLPEEGLKFMVYLQKENIIDESGMPKERFSAEFPKEGPSILRIQQVVRGDSAAYFCASSPIPDSSYEQYFGPGTRLTVT.

The rearrangement links TRBV6-1 to TRBJ1-3; no clear D. The V end lost 4 bases, the J end lost 4 bases, and 14 bases lay between the germline ends. CDR1 is MNHNS, CDR2 SASEGT, per germline. CDR3 length equals 15 residues. The CDR3 coding sequence is TGTGCCAGCAGTGGAGCCCCCTCGTCCGGAAACACCATATATTTT. As protein: CASSGAPSSGNTIYF.

The chain combines TRBV18 with TRBJ1-1; weak D call: TRBD1 (6 bases). CDR1 and CDR2 (germline): KGHSH, LQKENI. The V end lost 2 bases, the J end lost 0 bases, and 10 bases lay between the germline ends. The CDR3 runs to 15 residues. The CDR3 spells CASSPGGGLNTEAFF. CDR3 coding DNA: TGTGCCAGCTCACCAGGGGGGGGCTTGAACACTGAAGCTTTCTTT.

The rearrangement links TRBV13 to TRBJ2-7, with 7 bases aligning to TRBD1. Germline V gene data show CDR1 as PRHDT and CDR2 as FYEKMQ (reference sequence). CDR3 length: 14 residues. V lost 4 bases and J lost 3; bases outside the gene matches: 6. CDR3 region: CASSYRDSDYEQYF. CDR3 nucleotides: TGTGCCAGCAGCTACCGGGACAGTGACTACGAGCAGTACTTC.

The chain recombines TRBV5-1 with TRBJ2-7, with TRBD2 matching over 10 bases. CDR1 is SGHRS and CDR2 is YFSETQ in the germline V gene. The V segment lost 0 bases and the J segment 6 bases; nucleotides outside the gene matches: 9. This CDR3 has 16 residues. CDR3 DNA sequence: TGCGCCAGCAGCTTGGCTCTAGCGGGAGTGGTGGGCGAGCAGTACTTC. It yields the protein CASSLALAGVVGEQYF.